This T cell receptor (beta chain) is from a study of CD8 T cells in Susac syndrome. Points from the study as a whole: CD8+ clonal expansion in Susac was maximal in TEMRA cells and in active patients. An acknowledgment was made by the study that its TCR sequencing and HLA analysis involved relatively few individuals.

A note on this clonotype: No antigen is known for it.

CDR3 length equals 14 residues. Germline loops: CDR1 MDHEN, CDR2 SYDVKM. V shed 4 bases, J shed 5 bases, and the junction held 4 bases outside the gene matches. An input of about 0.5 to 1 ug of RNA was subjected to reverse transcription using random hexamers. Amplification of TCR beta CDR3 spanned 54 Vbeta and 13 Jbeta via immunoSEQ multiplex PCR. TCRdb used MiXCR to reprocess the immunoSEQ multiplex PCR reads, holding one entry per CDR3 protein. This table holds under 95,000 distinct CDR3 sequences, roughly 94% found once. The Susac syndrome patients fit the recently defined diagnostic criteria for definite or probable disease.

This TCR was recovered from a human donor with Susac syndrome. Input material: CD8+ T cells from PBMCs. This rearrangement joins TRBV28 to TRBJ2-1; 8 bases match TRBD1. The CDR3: CASSWTGMDNEQFF. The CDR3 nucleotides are TGTGCCAGCAGTTGGACAGGGATGGACAATGAGCAGTTCTTC.